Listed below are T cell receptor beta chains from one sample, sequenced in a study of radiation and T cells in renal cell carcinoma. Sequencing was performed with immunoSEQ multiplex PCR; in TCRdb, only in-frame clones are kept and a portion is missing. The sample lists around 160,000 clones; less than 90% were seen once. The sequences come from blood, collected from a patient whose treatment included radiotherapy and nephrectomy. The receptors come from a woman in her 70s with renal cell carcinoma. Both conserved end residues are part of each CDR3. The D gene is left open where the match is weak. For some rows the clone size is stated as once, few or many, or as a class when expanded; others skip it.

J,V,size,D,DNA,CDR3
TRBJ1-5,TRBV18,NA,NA,TGTGCCAGCTCACCCCCCGAGACAGGAGTCAATCAGCCCCAGCATTTT,CASSPPETGVNQPQHF
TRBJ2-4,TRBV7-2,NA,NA,TGTGCCAGCAGCCCAGTTGAGGGAGCCAAAAACATTCAGTACTTC,CASSPVEGAKNIQYF
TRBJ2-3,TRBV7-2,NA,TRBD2,TGTGCCAGCAGCCTTCTTGGAAGCGGGGTTACTAGCACAGATACGCAGTATTTT,CASSLLGSGVTSTDTQYF
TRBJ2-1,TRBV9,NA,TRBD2,TGTGCCAGCAGCGTAGGAGCTAGCGGGGGGTACAATGAGCAGTTCTTC,CASSVGASGGYNEQFF
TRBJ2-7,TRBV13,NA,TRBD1,TGTGCCAGCAGCTCGGACAGGGGAAATCAGCAGTACTTC,CASSSDRGNQQYF
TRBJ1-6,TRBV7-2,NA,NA,TGTGCCAGCAGGTCAAATCTCGGACCGAATAATTCACCCCTCCACTTT,CASRSNLGPNNSPLHF
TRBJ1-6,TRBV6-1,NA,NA,TGTGCCAGCAGTGAATCCGGGGATTCACCCCTCCACTTT,CASSESGDSPLHF
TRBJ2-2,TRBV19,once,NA,TGTGCCAGTAGTATAGAACAGGGCGGGGAGCTGTTTTTT,CASSIEQGGELFF
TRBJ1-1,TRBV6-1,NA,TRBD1,TGTGCCAGCAGTAAAAGGACAGGGGTGAACACTGAAGCTTTCTTT,CASSKRTGVNTEAFF
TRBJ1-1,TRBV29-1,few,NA,TGCAGCGTTGGAAACGGCCAGAACACTGAAGCTTTCTTT,CSVGNGQNTEAFF
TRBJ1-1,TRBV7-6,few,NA,TGTGCCAGCAGCTTAAGAGGCAGGGCCACTGAAGCTTTCTTT,CASSLRGRATEAFF
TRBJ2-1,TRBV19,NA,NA,TGTGCCAGTAGTATACGAAAGGACAATGAGCAGTTCTTC,CASSIRKDNEQFF
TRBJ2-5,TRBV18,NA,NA,TGTGCCAGCTCACCGGGTTCGCAGGGTCTGGGAGAGACCCAGTACTTC,CASSPGSQGLGETQYF
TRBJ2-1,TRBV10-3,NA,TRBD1,TGTGCCATCAGCAAGACAGGGATTGAGCAGTTCTTC,CAISKTGIEQFF
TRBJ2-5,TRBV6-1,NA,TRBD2,TGTGCCAGCAGTGCTGGACTAGCGGGGAGACTCCAAGAGACCCAGTACTTC,CASSAGLAGRLQETQYF
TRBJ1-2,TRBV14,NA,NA,TGTGCCAGCAGCCACCGCACGGGGAGGCCCAATAACTATGGCTACACCTTC,CASSHRTGRPNNYGYTF
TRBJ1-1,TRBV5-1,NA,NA,TGCGCCAGCAGCAAACAGGGTATGAACACTGAAGCTTTCTTT,CASSKQGMNTEAFF
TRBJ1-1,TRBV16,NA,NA,TGTGCCAGCAGCCAATTCAACTTTGGGGCGACGAACACTGAAGCTTTCTTT,CASSQFNFGATNTEAFF
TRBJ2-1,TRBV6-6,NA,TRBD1,TGTGCCAGCAGTTACTTGGGACAGGGGTCTAATGAGCAGTTCTTC,CASSYLGQGSNEQFF
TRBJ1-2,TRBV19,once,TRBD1,TGTGCCAGTAGTATAGGGGCAGGGGGCCTCGCTGATGGCTACACCTTC,CASSIGAGGLADGYTF
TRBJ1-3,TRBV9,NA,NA,TGTGCCAGCAGCGTAGACAGGGTGAGAAACACCATATATTTT,CASSVDRVRNTIYF
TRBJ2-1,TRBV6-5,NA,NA,TGTGCCAGCAGACCCCCGGGACTCGCTTACAATGAGCAGTTCTTC,CASRPPGLAYNEQFF
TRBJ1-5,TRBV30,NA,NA,TGTGCCTGGAGTCGGGGGAGCAATCAGCCCCAGCATTTT,CAWSRGSNQPQHF
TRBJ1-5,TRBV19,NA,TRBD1,TGTGCCAGTAAGAGTGGAGGGGGCGGCAATCAGCCCCAGCATTTT,CASKSGGGGNQPQHF
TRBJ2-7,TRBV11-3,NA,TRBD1,TGTGCCAGCAGCGGTACGACAGGGACCTACGAGCAGTACTTC,CASSGTTGTYEQYF
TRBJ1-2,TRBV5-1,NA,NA,TGCGCCAGCAGCTTCGGGAGCCTCTGGGGCTACACCTTC,CASSFGSLWGYTF
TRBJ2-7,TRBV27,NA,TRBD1,TGTGCCAGCAGTTTCGGACAGGGTCAGCACGAGCAGTACTTC,CASSFGQGQHEQYF
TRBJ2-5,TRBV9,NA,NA,TGTGCCAGCAGCTCGGACGGTCGGGGAGGAGAGACCCAGTACTTC,CASSSDGRGGETQYF
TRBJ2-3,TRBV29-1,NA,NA,TGCAGCGTTGAAGTGTACAGCACAGATACGCAGTATTTT,CSVEVYSTDTQYF
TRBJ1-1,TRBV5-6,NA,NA,TGTGCCAGCAGCCCGACAGGTAGGAACACTGAAGCTTTCTTT,CASSPTGRNTEAFF
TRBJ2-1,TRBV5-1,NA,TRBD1,TGCGCCAGCAACCCAACAGGGGGCAATGAGCAGTTCTTC,CASNPTGGNEQFF
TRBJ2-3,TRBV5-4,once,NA,TGTGCCAGCAGCCCCGAGTCCCTAGGCACAGATACGCAGTATTTT,CASSPESLGTDTQYF
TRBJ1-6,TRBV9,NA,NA,TGTGCCAGCAGTGGCCCACAAAACAATTCACCCCTCCACTTT,CASSGPQNNSPLHF
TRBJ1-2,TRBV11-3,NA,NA,TGTGCCAGCAGCCTCTTGGCCTTCCATGGCTACACCTTC,CASSLLAFHGYTF
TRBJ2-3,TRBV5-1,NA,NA,TGCGCCAGCAGCCCGGGACAAATTCTCACAGATACGCAGTATTTT,CASSPGQILTDTQYF
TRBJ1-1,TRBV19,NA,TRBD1,TGTGCCAGTGCCCACGTAGGGGGCAACACTGAAGCTTTCTTT,CASAHVGGNTEAFF
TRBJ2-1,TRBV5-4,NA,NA,TGTGCCAGCAGCTTGATGAATGAGCAGTTCTTC,CASSLMNEQFF
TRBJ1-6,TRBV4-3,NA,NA,TGCGCCAGCAGCCGAAGTTCAGCAGGGAGTTCACCCCTCCACTTT,CASSRSSAGSSPLHF
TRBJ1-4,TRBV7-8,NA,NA,TGTGCCAGCAGCTTTCAGGCGACAGGAGGTGAAAAACTGTTTTTT,CASSFQATGGEKLFF
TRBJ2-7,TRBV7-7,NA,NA,TGTGCTAGCAGCTTAGGACGAAGCTCCTACGAGCAGTACTTC,CASSLGRSSYEQYF
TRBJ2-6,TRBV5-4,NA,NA,TGTGCCAGCAGCCCTGAACTTCGCTCTGGGGCCAACGTCCTGACTTTC,CASSPELRSGANVLTF
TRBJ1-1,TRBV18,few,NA,TGTGCCAGCTCATCGACAGCTAACACTGAAGCTTTCTTT,CASSSTANTEAFF
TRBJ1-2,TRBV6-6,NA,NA,TGTGCCAGCAGCCCCCCCCGGGGCTACACCTTC,CASSPPRGYTF
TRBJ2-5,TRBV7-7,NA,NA,TGTGCTAGCAGCTTATTCGCCTCGGGAGAGACCCAGTACTTC,CASSLFASGETQYF